These 18 T cell receptor beta chains share one sample of origin, sequenced in a study of vaccination and CD4 T cells after COVID-19. No antigens are known for them. Treatment: approximately 9-day PBMC culture with coronavirus spike peptide pools or control peptides (ViraFEST assay). With the Oncomine TCR Beta short-read assay, DNA from cultured CD4+ T cells was sequenced. TCRdb re-called the PCR reads with MiXCR, one entry per CDR3 protein. The table has around 15,000 distinct CDR3 sequences, about 61% seen once. The sequencing sample was made of CD4+ T cells from blood, cultured in vitro. The receptors were gathered from a human donor who had recovered from COVID-19.

This clonotype occurred a few times. This chain joins TRBV6-1 and TRBJ2-3; weak D call: TRBD1 (6 bases). The CDR3 length is 15 residues. Trimming shortened V by 6 bases and J by 2 bases, and 15 bases separated the two germline ends. Germline loops: CDR1 MNHNS, CDR2 SASEGT. In DNA, the CDR3 is TGTGCCAGCAGCCGGGACGAGGGGGACACAGATACGCAGTATTTT. It is translated as CASSRDEGDTDTQYF.

CDR3 in amino acids: CASSTGLAGSYEQYF. The CDR3 bases are TGTGCCAGTAGTACGGGACTAGCGGGCTCCTACGAGCAGTACTTC. The chain joins TRBV19 to TRBJ2-7; 12 nucleotides agree with TRBD2. Unmatched junction bases numbered 1, after V lost 4 bases and J lost 0 bases. The CDR3 contains 15 residues. Germline V CDR1 and CDR2: LNHDA, SQIVND (reference sequence).

The chain couples TRBV18 to TRBJ2-5; D not certain. The length of the CDR3 is 14 residues. V was cut by 3 bases and J by 0 bases, with 8 bases left in between. The germline V gene has CDR1 KGHSH and CDR2 LQKENI. CDR3 DNA sequence: TGTGCCAGCTCACCGAGCGCCCACCAAGAGACCCAGTACTTC. Translating gives CASSPSAHQETQYF.

This sequence joins TRBV12-3 or TRBV12-4 and TRBJ2-3, with D unresolved. With 7 bases removed from V and 5 bases from J, the gap between germline ends came to 13 bases. The CDR3 loop spans 13 amino acids. CDR3 nucleotide sequence: TGTGCCAGCACCCCGACAAACATAGATACGCAGTATTTT. Its protein is CASTPTNIDTQYF.

This clonotype was picked up a small number of times. V usage is TRBV5-4 and J usage is TRBJ1-2; tentative D call: TRBD1 (6 bases). CDR1 and CDR2 from the germline V gene are SGHNT and YYREEE (reference sequence). The CDR3 totals 13 residues. The ends were cut back, 4 bases at V and 8 bases at J, with 15 bases in the middle. The CDR3 is CASSQAGAKGYTF. For the CDR3, the DNA is TGTGCCAGCAGCCAGGCAGGGGCTAAGGGCTACACCTTC.

The V and J genes are TRBV11-2 and TRBJ1-2; D unclear. V gave up 1 base and J gave up 4 bases, with 13 bases separating them. Per the germline V gene, CDR1 is SGHAT and CDR2 is FQNNGV. The CDR3 extends over 15 amino acids. The chain's CDR3 is CASSLGQRPTYGYTF. In DNA, the CDR3 is TGTGCCAGCAGCTTAGGCCAGAGACCTACCTATGGCTACACCTTC.

The chain is built from TRBV7-2 and TRBJ2-1; possible D gene TRBD2, 7 bases. Germline V lookup: CDR1 SGHTA, CDR2 FQGNSA. Trimming left V 8 bases short and J 10 bases short, with 15 bases between. CDR3 length: 12 amino acids. The CDR3 DNA reads TGTGCCAGCCGGCGGGGGCCGGGAGAGCAGTTCTTC. Amino acids: CASRRGPGEQFF.

The V and J genes are TRBV24-1 and TRBJ2-3; D is uncertain. The CDR3 totals 12 residues. Trimming stripped 1 base from V and 3 bases from J, with 1 base between. CDR1 KGHDR and CDR2 SFDVKD come from the germline V gene. CDR3 nucleotide sequence: TGTGCCACCAGTGATTTTACAGATACGCAGTATTTT. Translating it yields CATSDFTDTQYF.

There are a few counts of this clonotype. The V and J genes are TRBV11-2 and TRBJ1-2; D is unclear. Germline V lookup: CDR1 SGHAT, CDR2 FQNNGV. This CDR3 is 13 amino acids long. Trimming took 5 bases from V and 5 from J, leaving 12 bases between them. The CDR3 DNA sequence: TGTGCCAGCAGCGAGCACTTGGGGTATGGCTACACCTTC. As protein: CASSEHLGYGYTF.

There are a few counts of this clonotype. The chain links TRBV18 to TRBJ2-5, with D possibly being TRBD1 (5 bases). Trimming stripped 8 bases from V and 4 bases from J, with 11 bases between. Per the germline V gene, CDR1 is KGHSH and CDR2 is LQKENI. The CDR3 covers 12 residues. This CDR3 reads CASTKGVETQYF. CDR3 coding DNA: TGTGCCAGCACAAAAGGGGTAGAGACCCAGTACTTC.

CDR3 bases: TGTGCCAGTAGCCAGACAGTCGAGAGGTACGGTCAGCCCCAGCATTTT. Encoded protein: CASSQTVERYGQPQHF. The gene calls are TRBV19 and TRBJ1-5; D perhaps matches TRBD1 (5 bases). CDR1 is LNHDA and CDR2 is SQIVND in the germline V gene (reference sequence). The CDR3 runs 16 residues. V was shortened by 6 bases and J by 6 bases, with 21 bases between the two germline ends.

This clonotype occurred a few times. The chain has TRBV5-1 and TRBJ2-7; D unresolved. The V end was cut by 6 bases, the J end by 4 bases, with 14 bases between. The germline V gene encodes CDR1 SGHRS and CDR2 YFSETQ. The CDR3 is 13 amino acids. The CDR3 DNA follows: TGCGCCAGCACTCACGTTGGAACTTACGAGCAGTACTTC. Translating gives CASTHVGTYEQYF.

This clonotype was observed a few times. The chain is built from TRBV10-1 and TRBJ2-1; the match to TRBD2 covers 7 bases. The CDR3 runs 16 residues. V was pared by 1 base and J by 7 bases, with 10 bases of the junction left unmatched. Germline CDR1 WNHNN, CDR2 SYGVQD (reference sequence). CDR3: CASSEYAAGAKNEQFF. CDR3 nucleotides: TGCGCCAGCAGTGAGTATGCGGCGGGAGCTAAAAATGAGCAGTTCTTC.

The genes are TRBV24-1 and TRBJ1-5; D is undetermined. From germline, CDR1 is KGHDR and CDR2 SFDVKD. Trimming took off 1 base at V and 3 bases at J, with 6 bases between the two ends. This CDR3 is 14 amino acids long. CDR3 region: CATSDFVINQPQHF. CDR3 nucleotide sequence: TGTGCCACCAGTGATTTCGTCATCAATCAGCCCCAGCATTTT.

The chain recombines TRBV12-3 or TRBV12-4 with TRBJ1-2; possible D gene TRBD1, 6 bases. The CDR3 contains 12 residues. V was trimmed by 3 bases and J by 8 bases, leaving 10 bases between them. CDR3 coding DNA: TGTGCCAGCAGTTTTGACAGGCTCGGCTACACCTTC. Its translation is CASSFDRLGYTF.

CDR3 nucleotides: TGTGCCAGCAGCTTGGACGGGAGCTATGGCTACACCTTC. Protein product: CASSLDGSYGYTF. The chain joins TRBV7-3 to TRBJ1-2; no definite D call. V lost 3 bases and J 4 bases, leaving 9 bases between the germline ends. Germline CDR1 reads SGHTA; CDR2 reads FQGTGA. The CDR3 is made up of 13 amino acids.

The chain is built from TRBV19 and TRBJ2-7, with a weak D call TRBD1 (5 bases). This CDR3 comprises 15 residues. V was shortened by 5 bases and J by 0 bases, with 14 bases between the two germline ends. The germline gives CDR1 LNHDA, CDR2 SQIVND (reference sequence). This CDR3 is CASSGAHITSYEQYF. The CDR3 DNA sequence: TGTGCCAGTAGTGGGGCTCACATCACCTCCTACGAGCAGTACTTC.

The CDR3 is CASSFVGVGGTGPNTEAFF. The CDR3 DNA is TGTGCCAGCAGTTTTGTGGGGGTTGGAGGGACAGGGCCGAACACTGAAGCTTTCTTT. This sequence joins TRBV27 and TRBJ1-1; 9 bases line up with TRBD1. J lost 1 base, V lost 3 bases, and 15 bases had no gene match. In germline, CDR1 is MNHEY, CDR2 SMNVEV (reference sequence). The CDR3 consists of 19 residues.